What follows are 27 T cell receptor beta chains derived from one specimen sequenced in a study of technical replicates of blood from a few donors. Profiled with immunoSEQ multiplex PCR; TCRdb holds only in-frame clones, not every one. The table includes 84,000 or so clones, approximately 94% detected once. Sequenced input: T cells isolated from PBMCs. The receptors come from a human donor in good health.

The chain combines TRBV5-1 with TRBJ2-3, with 9 nucleotides matching TRBD1. This CDR3 is built from 15 residues. V lost 3 bases, J lost 5 bases, and 7 bases stayed unmatched. The germline V gene encodes CDR1 SGHRS and CDR2 YFSETQ. CDR3 in amino acids: CASSSSGTGLDTQYF. The CDR3 nucleotides read TGCGCCAGCAGCTCTTCCGGGACAGGGTTAGATACGCAGTATTTT.

This rearrangement joins TRBV19 to TRBJ2-5; unclear D gene. The V gene lost 6 bases and the J gene lost 4 bases, with 12 bases spanning the gap. Germline CDR1 is LNHDA and CDR2 is SQIVND (reference sequence). This CDR3 has 13 residues. This CDR3 is CASRFSPGETQYF. The CDR3 DNA sequence: TGTGCCAGTAGATTCTCGCCAGGAGAGACCCAGTACTTC.

The V and J genes are TRBV11-2 and TRBJ1-5; D might be TRBD1 (5 bases). The CDR3 totals 14 residues. Trimming pared 1 base from V and 11 bases from J, leaving 15 bases between. Germline loops: CDR1 SGHAT, CDR2 FQNNGV. DNA for the CDR3: TGTGCCAGCAGCTTAGGCGGTTCGGGGGTCGCCCAGCATTTT. It yields the protein CASSLGGSGVAQHF.

CDR3 in amino acids: CVSRLDSGNTIYF. CDR3 DNA sequence: TGTGTCTCCAGACTTGACTCTGGAAACACCATATATTTT. The chain is built from TRBV30 and TRBJ1-3; no definite D call. The CDR3 is made up of 13 amino acids. Germline lookup yields CDR1 GTSNPN and CDR2 SVGIG (reference sequence).

The V call is TRBV9, the J call TRBJ1-1; 10 bases map to TRBD1. Germline assignment: CDR1 SGDLS and CDR2 YYNGEE. V shed 4 bases, J shed 1 base, and the junction held 4 bases outside the gene matches. The CDR3 has 15 residues. Written as DNA, the CDR3 is TGTGCCAGCAGCCTAGACAGGGGGCGGAACACTGAAGCTTTCTTT. Amino acids: CASSLDRGRNTEAFF.

This clone came up once. The chain employs TRBV28 and TRBJ2-3; D is unresolved. The CDR3 length is 11 residues. Deletions cut 6 bases from V and 8 bases from J, with 9 bases between. Germline CDR1 and CDR2: MDHEN and SYDVKM. This CDR3 reads CASRRRGTQYF. The CDR3 nucleotides read TGTGCCAGCAGACGGCGAGGTACGCAGTATTTT.

This chain uses TRBV7-6 with TRBJ1-2, with a tentative D call TRBD1 (5 bases). The V gene's germline CDR1 is SGHVS and CDR2 FNYEAQ. The CDR3 runs 14 residues. V was trimmed by 1 base and J by 7 bases, leaving 13 bases between them. The CDR3 nucleotides are TGTGCCAGCAGCTTAGGGGGCTCCCGCGGTGGCTACACCTTC. Its translation is CASSLGGSRGGYTF.

DNA for the CDR3: TGTGCCAGCGGGAGATCAGTTTCTGTCCAGCATACGCAGTATTTT. It translates to CASGRSVSVQHTQYF. The chain joins TRBV2 to TRBJ2-3; TRBD2 might be the D (5 bases). Germline V gives CDR1 SNHLY, CDR2 FYNNEI. The CDR3 sequence is 15 residues long. V lost 8 bases to trimming and J lost 7 bases, with 22 bases between them. Variable domain in full (rest from reference TRBV2 and TRBJ2-3): EPEVTQTPSHQVTQMGQEVILRCVPISNHLYFYWYRQILGQKVEFLVSFYNNEISEKSEIFDDQFSVERPDGSNFTLKIRSTKLEDSAMYFCASGRSVSVQHTQYFGPGTRLTVL.

The J gene is TRBJ1-1, the V gene TRBV27; TRBD1 matches at 11 bases. Germline V gene lookup returns CDR1 MNHEY and CDR2 SMNVEV (reference sequence). The CDR3 has 16 amino acids. With V trimmed by 6 bases and J by 3 bases, 9 bases remained unmatched. The CDR3 here is CASSPDRGLVDTEAFF. Written as DNA, the CDR3 is TGTGCCAGCAGCCCGGACAGGGGGCTTGTGGACACTGAAGCTTTCTTT.

The chain uses TRBV20-1 and TRBJ1-1; no clear D gene. Between the trimmed V and J ends, which lost 0 bases and 11 bases, there was a span of 10 bases. The V gene's germline CDR1 is DFQATT and CDR2 SNEGSKA (reference sequence). CDR3 length: 11 amino acids. CDR3 nucleotides: TGCAGTGCTAGAGAGGGTGACTCTGCTTTCTTT. Translated, it gives CSAREGDSAFF.

The chain is built from TRBV10-2 and TRBJ2-7, with TRBD2 matching over 7 bases. V lost 10 bases, J lost 0 bases, and 12 bases stayed unmatched. Germline CDR1 is WSHSY and CDR2 is SAAADI. The CDR3 totals 15 residues. Here the CDR3 DNA reads TGCGCCACCAGGGCCGCTAGCGGTAGCTCCTACGAGCAGTACTTC. Translated: CATRAASGSSYEQYF.

The rearrangement joins TRBV5-1 to TRBJ1-1; D perhaps matches TRBD1 (5 bases). This CDR3 contains 14 residues. With 3 bases removed from V and 1 base from J, the gap between germline ends came to 10 bases. Germline V gene lookup returns CDR1 SGHRS and CDR2 YFSETQ. This CDR3 is CASSSGMQNTEAFF. The CDR3 nucleotides are TGCGCCAGCAGCTCAGGGATGCAGAACACTGAAGCTTTCTTT.

The chain employs TRBV5-1 and TRBJ1-4, with D maybe TRBD1 (5 bases). CDR3 length: 15 residues. The germline gives CDR1 SGHRS, CDR2 YFSETQ. V was cut by 0 bases and J by 0 bases, with 6 bases left in between. Here the CDR3 DNA reads TGCGCCAGCAGCTTGGGGGGGGCAACTAATGAAAAACTGTTTTTT. Its translation is CASSLGGATNEKLFF.

This CDR3 reads CASSEDRPSYEQYF. The DNA of the CDR3 is TGCGCCAGCAGTGAGGACAGACCTAGCTACGAGCAGTACTTC. The rearrangement joins TRBV5-1 to TRBJ2-7, with a possible D match to TRBD1 (6 bases). The CDR3 totals 14 residues. In germline, CDR1 is SGHRS, CDR2 YFSETQ. V was clipped by 5 bases and J by 3 bases, with 15 bases between them.

This sequence joins TRBV19 and TRBJ1-2; perhaps TRBD1 as D (6 bases). The length of the CDR3 is 13 residues. The V gene's germline CDR1 is LNHDA and CDR2 SQIVND (reference sequence). Trimming shortened V by 3 bases and J by 6 bases, and 11 bases separated the two germline ends. CDR3 protein: CASSIRGAHGYTF. The CDR3 nucleotides read TGTGCCAGTAGTATTCGGGGGGCCCATGGCTACACCTTC.

V is TRBV27 and J is TRBJ2-1; D is undetermined. V was cut by 4 bases and J by 3 bases, with 16 bases left in between. The CDR3 sequence is 16 residues long. Germline values: CDR1 MNHEY, CDR2 SMNVEV (reference sequence). The CDR3 here is CASSYVPVANYNEQFF. CDR3 nucleotide sequence: TGTGCCAGCAGTTACGTCCCGGTCGCCAACTACAATGAGCAGTTCTTC.

The chain uses TRBV11-2 and TRBJ1-3, with D possibly being TRBD1 (5 bases). Germline V gives CDR1 SGHAT, CDR2 FQNNGV. This CDR3 comprises 15 residues. Between the trimmed V and J ends, which lost 4 bases and 0 bases, there was a span of 10 bases. In DNA, the CDR3 is TGTGCCAGCAGCTGGGGGGGGGACTCTGGAAACACCATATATTTT. This sequence encodes CASSWGGDSGNTIYF.

This sequence joins TRBV28 and TRBJ1-5; 8 positions agree with TRBD1. The V segment lost 6 bases and the J segment 1 base; nucleotides outside the gene matches: 17. The germline CDR1 and CDR2 sequences are MDHEN and SYDVKM. This CDR3 has 19 amino acids. The CDR3 is CASRPYGQGREGSNQPQHF. The CDR3 nucleotides are TGTGCCAGCAGACCTTACGGACAGGGCCGAGAGGGGAGCAATCAGCCCCAGCATTTT. Complete variable domain (other parts from reference TRBV28 and TRBJ1-5): DVKVTQSSRYLVKRTGEKVFLECVQDMDHENMFWYRQDPGLGLRLIYFSYDVKMKEKGDIPEGYSVSREKKERFSLILESASTNQTSMYLCASRPYGQGREGSNQPQHFGDGTRLSIL.

This chain connects TRBV5-5 to TRBJ2-5, with 15 bases lining up with TRBD2. With V trimmed by 3 bases and J by 3 bases, 3 bases remained unmatched. This CDR3 is built from 16 residues. The germline gives CDR1 SGHKS, CDR2 YYEKEE (reference sequence). The CDR3 here is CASSWRTSGGEETQYF. In DNA, the CDR3 is TGTGCCAGCAGCTGGAGGACTAGCGGGGGGGAAGAGACCCAGTACTTC.

The gene calls are TRBV2 and TRBJ1-1, with 8 bases aligning to TRBD1. The germline V gene encodes CDR1 SNHLY and CDR2 FYNNEI. This CDR3 region has 11 residues. J lost 11 bases, V lost 6 bases, and 5 bases had no gene match. As DNA, the CDR3 is TGTGCCAGCAGCCTCCAGGGGGCGGCTTTCTTT. This translates into CASSLQGAAFF.

The chain has TRBV29-1 and TRBJ2-7; 8 bases agree with TRBD1. The CDR3 runs 15 residues. Germline values: CDR1 SQVTM, CDR2 ANQGSEA. Trimming at V came to 3 bases and at J to 5 bases, leaving 12 bases not matched to a gene. CDR3 sequence: CSVDRRDTGGNEQYF. In DNA, the CDR3 is TGCAGCGTTGATCGAAGAGACACAGGGGGGAACGAGCAGTACTTC.

J is TRBJ2-1 and V is TRBV5-6; 14 bases fit TRBD2. Germline trimming cut 3 bases from V and 1 base from J; bases unmatched to any gene: 9. The CDR3 covers 19 residues. CDR1 SGHDT and CDR2 YYEEEE come from the germline V gene. CDR3 residues: CASSSLAGLAGESYNEQFF. CDR3 in DNA: TGTGCCAGCAGCTCCCTGGCGGGACTAGCGGGAGAGTCCTACAATGAGCAGTTCTTC.

The chain employs TRBV12-5 and TRBJ2-1; a weak D match, TRBD2 (9 bases). This CDR3 is 19 amino acids long. CDR1 and CDR2 from the germline V gene are LGHNT and FRNRAP. V was clipped by 0 bases and J by 4 bases, with 22 bases between them. The CDR3 DNA reads as TGTGCTAGTGGTTTGGTCCGCCCTGACAGGGGACTAGCATACAATGAGCAGTTCTTC. Translating gives CASGLVRPDRGLAYNEQFF.

This clone was seen only once. This chain joins TRBV27 and TRBJ2-7; D is perhaps TRBD2 (6 bases). The CDR3 has 16 residues. V was clipped by 4 bases and J by 0 bases, with 16 bases between them. Per the germline V gene, CDR1 is MNHEY and CDR2 is SMNVEV (reference sequence). The CDR3 nucleotides are TGTGCCAGCAGTTCCCCCGGGACTGAAAGCTCCTACGAGCAGTACTTC. Translation gives CASSSPGTESSYEQYF.

CDR3 sequence (DNA): TGTGCCAGCAGCCCCGACAGACACGAGCAGTACTTC. It yields the protein CASSPDRHEQYF. The chain employs TRBV5-4 and TRBJ2-7, with a tentative D call TRBD1 (5 bases). CDR1 is SGHNT and CDR2 is YYREEE in the germline V gene (reference sequence). V was clipped by 4 bases and J by 5 bases, with 10 bases between them. This CDR3 has 12 residues.

The gene calls are TRBV11-3 and TRBJ2-1; 8 bases line up with TRBD2. Germline assignment: CDR1 SGHNT and CDR2 YENEEA. Germline trimming cut 2 bases from V and 6 bases from J; bases unmatched to any gene: 6. There are 15 residues in the CDR3. The CDR3 spells CASSLPGGPLNEQFF. The CDR3, as DNA: TGTGCCAGCAGCTTACCGGGGGGGCCTCTCAATGAGCAGTTCTTC.

This chain connects TRBV9 to TRBJ2-1; TRBD2 agrees at 9 bases. With V trimmed by 1 base and J by 8 bases, 13 bases remained unmatched. CDR1 and CDR2 (germline): SGDLS, YYNGEE. The CDR3 covers 17 residues. As DNA, the CDR3 is TGTGCCAGCAGCGTATCTGGCGGGGGGGGCCTAGGTCATGAGCAGTTCTTC. Residues: CASSVSGGGGLGHEQFF.